These 13 T cell receptor beta chains were sequenced from one sample in a study of identical twins. TCRdb independently ran MiXCR on the 5' RACE reads; one entry per CDR3 protein. The sample has about 480,000 distinct CDR3 sequences, 11% to 15% seen once. These data also featured in a second study, about yellow fever vaccine responses in identical twins.

The sample consisted of CD4+ T cells sorted from blood. These receptors were collected from a woman under 30 in good health.

The chain combines TRBV2 with TRBJ2-2, with D possibly matching TRBD2 (5 bases). The CDR3 runs to 13 residues. Germline CDR1 is SNHLY and CDR2 is FYNNEI. Trimming shortened V by 8 bases and J by 4 bases, and 11 bases separated the two germline ends. CDR3 DNA: TGTGCCAGCGGTCGTCTAGCCACCGGGGAGCTGTTTTTT. Protein: CASGRLATGELFF.

The rearrangement uses TRBV7-8 and TRBJ2-7; D is unresolved. Germline CDR1 is SGHVS and CDR2 is FQNEAQ. Between the trimmed V and J ends, which lost 1 base and 3 bases, there was a span of 4 bases. The CDR3 totals 12 residues. CDR3 in DNA: TGTGCCAGCAGCTTAGTTTTCTACGAGCAGTACTTC. This codes for CASSLVFYEQYF.

The V gene is TRBV2, the J gene TRBJ2-2; D is undetermined. CDR3 length: 13 amino acids. V gave up 4 bases and J gave up 3 bases, with 6 bases separating them. Germline V gene sequence: CDR1 SNHLY, CDR2 FYNNEI. The CDR3 sequence is CASSVGYTGELFF. The CDR3 DNA follows: TGTGCCAGCAGTGTCGGTTACACCGGGGAGCTGTTTTTT.

This clonotype was seen more than once but under ten times. The chain employs TRBV11-1 and TRBJ2-1; 10 bases match TRBD2. Germline trimming cut 3 bases from V and 9 bases from J; bases unmatched to any gene: 14. The CDR3 length is 17 residues. CDR1 is SGHAT and CDR2 is FQDESV in the germline V gene (reference sequence). CDR3 protein: CASSLSRVSGGAGEQFF. Here the CDR3 DNA reads TGTGCCAGCAGCTTGAGCCGGGTGAGCGGGGGGGCCGGTGAGCAGTTCTTC.

This clonotype appeared a few times. The chain has TRBV6-2 or TRBV6-3 and TRBJ2-2, with D possibly called TRBD1 or TRBD2 (5 bases each). The CDR3 consists of 13 residues. Germline V lookup: CDR1 MNHEY, CDR2 SVGEGT. Trimming took off 8 bases at V and 7 bases at J, with 14 bases between the two ends. The CDR3 sequence is CASRGRDSGELFF. The CDR3 DNA is TGTGCCAGCCGGGGCAGGGATAGCGGGGAGCTGTTTTTT.

On this clonotype itself: One junction end disagrees with the germline gene, perhaps due to a read error. This chain connects TRBV4-3 to TRBJ2-7; the match to TRBD1 covers 8 bases. The CDR3 is made up of 13 amino acids. Germline V CDR1 and CDR2: LGHNA, YSLEER. In DNA form, the CDR3 reads TGCGCCAGCAGCCTAGGACAGGGCTACGAGCAGCACTTC. It translates to CASSLGQGYEQHF.

This clonotype was observed a few times. The genes are TRBV4-2 and TRBJ2-3; TRBD2 might be the D (5 bases). V lost 1 base to trimming and J lost 3 bases, with 14 bases between them. The CDR3 is made up of 16 amino acids. Germline assignment: CDR1 LGHNA and CDR2 YNFKEQ. The CDR3 sequence: CASSQVSAGQTDTQYF. CDR3 in DNA: TGTGCCAGCAGCCAAGTGTCGGCGGGTCAGACAGATACGCAGTATTTT.

This sequence joins TRBV3-1 and TRBJ1-5; TRBD1 aligns across 11 bases. CDR1 and CDR2 from the germline V gene are LGHDT and YNNKEL (reference sequence). This CDR3 comprises 17 residues. The J segment lost 5 bases and the V segment lost 1 base, leaving 7 bases of the junction unmatched. This CDR3 reads CASSQGSGQGAHQPQHF. The CDR3 coding sequence is TGTGCCAGCAGCCAAGGAAGCGGACAGGGGGCCCATCAGCCCCAGCATTTT.

This clonotype occurred many times. The chain employs TRBV7-9 and TRBJ2-2; D might be TRBD1 (5 bases). This CDR3 is 16 amino acids long. CDR1 is SEHNR and CDR2 is FQNEAQ in the germline V gene (reference sequence). V lost 5 bases and J lost 1, with 14 bases in between. The CDR3 DNA sequence: TGTGCCAGCAGCCAAACAGGCACACTGAACACCGGGGAGCTGTTTTTT. Its protein product is CASSQTGTLNTGELFF. Drawing the rest from reference TRBV7-9 and TRBJ2-2, the complete variable domain is DTGVSQNPRHKITKRGQNVTFRCDPISEHNRLYWYRQTLGQGPEFLTYFQNEAQLEKSRLLSDRFSAERPKGSFSTLEIQRTEQGDSAMYLCASSQTGTLNTGELFFGEGSRLTVL.

As to this clonotype: This may be a read error, as it is one base from a much larger clone. The V and J genes are TRBV12-3 or TRBV12-4 and TRBJ2-2; no reliable D call. The CDR3 sequence is 12 residues long. The V gene lost 5 bases and the J gene lost 7 bases, with 8 bases spanning the gap. CDR3 DNA sequence: TGTGCCAGCAGTCGCGCGGTCGGGGAGCTGTTTTTT. The encoded protein is CASSRAVGELFF.

The chain links TRBV6-2 or TRBV6-3 to TRBJ2-7; 14 bases fit TRBD2. The junction had 7 bases not matched to a gene; V was cut back by 7 bases and J by 5 bases. The CDR3 consists of 15 residues. CDR1 and CDR2 (germline): MNHEY, SVGEGT. In DNA form, the CDR3 reads TGTGCCAGCACCAAGGGACTAGCGGGAGCACACGAGCAGTACTTC. Protein: CASTKGLAGAHEQYF.

This clonotype was recorded a few times. The V call is TRBV28, the J call TRBJ2-7; 9 bases match TRBD2. The CDR3 has 15 amino acids. Germline CDR1 is MDHEN and CDR2 is SYDVKM. J gave up 0 bases and V 6 bases, and 6 bases lay outside the gene matches. The chain's CDR3 is CASSTSGRTSYEQYF. The CDR3 region has the DNA TGTGCCAGCAGCACCAGCGGGAGGACCTCCTACGAGCAGTACTTC.

This clonotype came up many times. The V call is TRBV12-3 or TRBV12-4, the J call TRBJ2-7; unclear D gene. Trimming cost V 1 base and J 6 bases, with 10 bases left between them. The CDR3 loop spans 13 amino acids. CDR3 nucleotide sequence: TGTGCCAGCAGTTTAGTACTAAACGGCGAGCAGTACTTC. It specifies CASSLVLNGEQYF.